One sample yielded the 28 T cell receptor beta chains listed below, sequenced in a study of T cell responses to AZD1222 COVID-19 vaccine. Method: immunoSEQ multiplex PCR; TCRdb's copy keeps in-frame clones and lacks some. Of roughly 100,000 clones listed, 80% to 95% are singletons. This specimen consisted of peripheral blood, obtained on day 0 of AZD1222 vaccination. These receptors were taken from an adult in good health.

The chain uses TRBV6-5 and TRBJ2-5; 9 bases match TRBD2. Trimming took 3 bases from V and 8 from J; bases not matched to a gene: 10. The CDR3 covers 15 residues. In germline, CDR1 is MNHEY, CDR2 SVGAGI. The DNA for the CDR3 is TGTGCCAGCAGTTATAGGGGGACTAGCATACTTACCCAGTACTTC. Its protein is CASSYRGTSILTQYF.

The chain combines TRBV30 with TRBJ1-5, with D hard to call. V was clipped by 3 bases and J by 6 bases, with 12 bases between them. From germline, CDR1 is GTSNPN and CDR2 SVGIG (reference sequence). The CDR3 spans 13 residues. The CDR3 DNA reads as TGTGCCTGGAGACAGTGGGCAGGTCAGCCCCAGCATTTT. It translates to CAWRQWAGQPQHF.

This chain connects TRBV30 to TRBJ1-2, with 7 bases aligning to TRBD1. This CDR3 spans 16 amino acids. The V gene end was trimmed by 6 bases and the J gene end by 1 base; junction bases not matched to a gene: 14. Per germline, CDR1 GTSNPN and CDR2 SVGIG (reference sequence). This chain's CDR3 is CACFRSGTDGNYGYTF. The CDR3, as DNA: TGTGCCTGCTTTCGTTCCGGGACAGATGGTAACTATGGCTACACCTTC.

The rearrangement uses TRBV27 and TRBJ2-1; TRBD1 agrees at 7 bases. The V segment lost 5 bases and the J segment 5 bases; nucleotides outside the gene matches: 6. This CDR3 has 14 residues. The germline V gene encodes CDR1 MNHEY and CDR2 SMNVEV (reference sequence). CDR3 sequence reads: CASSKTGYNNEQFF. The CDR3 nucleotides read TGTGCCAGCAGTAAGACAGGGTATAACAATGAGCAGTTCTTC.

The J gene is TRBJ2-5, the V gene TRBV6-5; unclear D gene. The CDR3 loop spans 13 amino acids. The V and J ends lost 2 bases and 5 bases respectively, with 9 bases between them. Germline CDR1 and CDR2: MNHEY and SVGAGI. The CDR3 bases are TGTGCCAGCAGTTACCACGGCGATGAGACCCAGTACTTC. Encoded protein: CASSYHGDETQYF.

J is TRBJ2-3 and V is TRBV6-5; D is perhaps TRBD2 (6 bases). V lost 0 bases, J lost 0 bases, and 10 bases lay in between. The CDR3 has 16 amino acids. Germline V CDR1 and CDR2: MNHEY, SVGAGI. CDR3 DNA: TGTGCCAGCAGTTACTCGATTGGGACTAGCACAGATACGCAGTATTTT. Translating it yields CASSYSIGTSTDTQYF.

This clone was observed once. The chain joins TRBV25-1 to TRBJ2-5; the match to TRBD1 covers 7 bases. The CDR3 is made up of 13 amino acids. V was clipped by 2 bases and J by 5 bases; unmatched bases: 2. CDR1 is MGHDK, CDR2 SYGVNS, per germline. CDR3 loop: CASSEDREETQYF. The CDR3 DNA reads TGTGCCAGCAGTGAAGACAGGGAGGAGACCCAGTACTTC.

The V call is TRBV6-2 or TRBV6-3, the J call TRBJ2-7; D might be TRBD1 (6 bases). The ends were cut back, 5 bases at V and 0 bases at J, with 11 bases in the middle. The CDR3 is 14 amino acids. The germline CDR1 and CDR2 sequences are MNHEY and SVGEGT. The CDR3 DNA is TGTGCCAGCAGTGATCAGGGGAGCTCCTACGAGCAGTACTTC. It encodes CASSDQGSSYEQYF.

CDR3 nucleotide sequence: TGTGCCAGCAGCGTAGGCGGGGGAAGGAGTGGTGAGCAGTTCTTC. Its translation is CASSVGGGRSGEQFF. V and J are TRBV9 and TRBJ2-1, with TRBD2 matching 7 bases. Germline CDR1 reads SGDLS; CDR2 reads YYNGEE. Unmatched junction bases numbered 9, after V lost 0 bases and J lost 9 bases. The CDR3 is 15 amino acids.

The rearrangement joins TRBV7-9 to TRBJ2-6; D perhaps matches TRBD1 (6 bases). The CDR3 is 16 residues long. Trimming took 8 bases from V and 2 from J, leaving 16 bases between them. CDR1 is SEHNR and CDR2 is FQNEAQ in the germline V gene (reference sequence). CDR3 residues: CASPVPGATGANVLTF. The CDR3 DNA follows: TGTGCCAGCCCCGTTCCAGGGGCAACTGGGGCCAACGTCCTGACTTTC.

This chain links TRBV7-3 with TRBJ1-5, with 7 bases aligning to TRBD1. The CDR3 extends over 16 amino acids. With V trimmed by 5 bases and J by 0 bases, 7 bases remained unmatched. The germline CDR1 and CDR2 sequences are SGHTA and FQGTGA. DNA for the CDR3: TGTGCCAGCAGCCCAGGACAGGTCTATAGCAATCAGCCCCAGCATTTT. It codes for CASSPGQVYSNQPQHF.

The V call is TRBV7-2, the J call TRBJ1-3; D not resolved. The V gene's germline CDR1 is SGHTA and CDR2 FQGNSA. V was pared by 4 bases and J by 0 bases, with 7 bases between. The CDR3 sequence is 14 residues long. The CDR3 nucleotides are TGTGCCAGCAGCTACCAACGCTCTGGAAACACCATATATTTT. Protein sequence: CASSYQRSGNTIYF. Full variable domain (outside the CDR3, taken from reference TRBV7-2 and TRBJ1-3): GAGVSQSPSNKVTEKGKDVELRCDPISGHTALYWYRQSLGQGLEFLIYFQGNSAPDKSGLPSDRFSAERTGGSVSTLTIQRTQQEDSAVYLCASSYQRSGNTIYFGEGSWLTVV.

J is TRBJ1-4 and V is TRBV27, with 9 bases lining up with TRBD1. The CDR3 covers 15 residues. Germline V CDR1 and CDR2: MNHEY, SMNVEV (reference sequence). Trimming removed 2 bases from V and 7 bases from J; junction bases left unmatched: 5. As DNA, the CDR3 is TGTGCCAGCAGTTTAGCGGGACAGGGTGGTGAAAAACTGTTTTTT. Protein sequence: CASSLAGQGGEKLFF.

V is TRBV2 and J is TRBJ1-1, with 8 bases lining up with TRBD1. The CDR3 sequence is 14 residues long. J lost 1 base, V lost 5 bases, and 3 bases had no gene match. From germline, CDR1 is SNHLY and CDR2 FYNNEI. CDR3 DNA sequence: TGTGCCAGCAGTTCCGGACAGGGGAACACTGAAGCTTTCTTT. Amino acid sequence: CASSSGQGNTEAFF.

The chain links TRBV6-5 to TRBJ1-2, with a tentative D call TRBD1 (5 bases). Trimming stripped 4 bases from V and 6 bases from J, with 15 bases between. CDR3 length: 14 residues. Germline CDR1 MNHEY, CDR2 SVGAGI. The CDR3 region has the DNA TGTGCCAGCAGTTCAATGGGACCTTCTCATGGCTACACCTTC. Its protein product is CASSSMGPSHGYTF.

The chain carries TRBV2 and TRBJ1-2; no clear D gene. The CDR3 spans 13 residues. In germline, CDR1 is SNHLY, CDR2 FYNNEI. V lost 5 bases to trimming and J lost 1 base, with 8 bases between them. The CDR3 DNA reads as TGTGCCAGCAGTCCGACACATAACTATGGCTACACCTTC. Protein: CASSPTHNYGYTF.

The chain couples TRBV5-1 to TRBJ2-2; 9 nucleotides agree with TRBD1. V lost 1 base and J lost 6; bases outside the gene matches: 4. Germline V lookup: CDR1 SGHRS, CDR2 YFSETQ. The CDR3 contains 15 residues. Here the CDR3 DNA reads TGCGCCAGCAGCTTGTGGGGGGACAGGGCCGGGGAGCTGTTTTTT. Encoded protein: CASSLWGDRAGELFF.

The chain carries TRBV30 and TRBJ2-3; TRBD1 aligns across 9 bases. V lost 5 bases, J lost 9 bases, and 9 bases stayed unmatched. Germline CDR1 is GTSNPN and CDR2 is SVGIG (reference sequence). This CDR3 region has 13 residues. CDR3 sequence: CAWVPGQGSTQYF. CDR3 nucleotide sequence: TGTGCCTGGGTCCCGGGACAGGGATCGACGCAGTATTTT. The full variable domain, rest sourced from reference TRBV30 and TRBJ2-3, is SQTIHQWPATLVQPVGSPLSLECTVEGTSNPNLYWYRQAAGRGLQLLFYSVGIGQISSEVPQNLSASRPQDRQFILSSKKLLLSDSGFYLCAWVPGQGSTQYFGPGTRLTVL.

The chain employs TRBV6-5 and TRBJ2-2; 11 bases agree with TRBD2. CDR3 size: 15 residues. The germline V gene has CDR1 MNHEY and CDR2 SVGAGI. V shed 5 bases and J 4 bases; nucleotides not matched to a gene: 3. CDR3 in amino acids: CASSRLAGGTGELFF. In DNA form, the CDR3 reads TGTGCCAGCAGTCGTCTAGCGGGGGGCACCGGGGAGCTGTTTTTT.

V gene TRBV6-6 combines with J gene TRBJ2-3; D may be TRBD1 (6 bases). CDR3 length: 12 amino acids. In germline, CDR1 is MNHNY, CDR2 SVGAGI (reference sequence). V lost 4 bases, J lost 13 bases, and 15 bases lay in between. The CDR3 is CASSLQGYPEYF. The DNA of the CDR3 is TGTGCCAGCAGTTTACAGGGCTACCCAGAGTATTTT.

The CDR3 DNA reads as TGTGCCAGCAGTTTCCAGGGGTTCTATGGCTACACCTTC. Translating gives CASSFQGFYGYTF. The chain employs TRBV27 and TRBJ1-2; a possible D gene is TRBD1 (6 bases). Trimming took off 3 bases at V and 4 bases at J, with 9 bases between the two ends. This CDR3 region has 13 residues. Germline assignment: CDR1 MNHEY and CDR2 SMNVEV (reference sequence).

The chain recombines TRBV7-3 with TRBJ1-2; possibly TRBD1 for D (6 bases). Trimming pared 8 bases from V and 4 bases from J, leaving 32 bases between. The CDR3 is 19 amino acids. CDR1 is SGHTA and CDR2 is FQGTGA in the germline V gene. The CDR3 loop reads CASPRTPTGISPWAYGYTF. The CDR3 DNA reads TGTGCCAGCCCTAGGACCCCAACAGGGATCTCCCCCTGGGCCTATGGCTACACCTTC.

The gene calls are TRBV9 and TRBJ2-6; TRBD2 is a possible D gene (6 bases). Trimming removed 3 bases at V and 0 bases at J, with 16 bases between. The CDR3 runs 18 residues. Per the germline V gene, CDR1 is SGDLS and CDR2 is YYNGEE. The CDR3 region has the DNA TGTGCCAGCAGCGACCTCGGGGGTAGACCCTCTGGGGCCAACGTCCTGACTTTC. Amino acid sequence: CASSDLGGRPSGANVLTF.

The chain couples TRBV5-1 to TRBJ1-1, with D perhaps TRBD1 (6 bases). The CDR3 consists of 16 residues. V was pared by 0 bases and J by 6 bases, with 18 bases between. The germline V gene has CDR1 SGHRS and CDR2 YFSETQ. The CDR3 nucleotides read TGCGCCAGCAGCTTGGAGGGTCTAGGGGGAAGGGCTGAAGCTTTCTTT. It translates to CASSLEGLGGRAEAFF.

The chain links TRBV5-6 to TRBJ1-2; no firm D call. The CDR3 sequence is 11 residues long. V lost 3 bases and J lost 4, with 4 bases in between. Germline CDR1 and CDR2: SGHDT and YYEEEE. The CDR3 sequence is CASSSAYGYTF. CDR3 nucleotides: TGTGCCAGCAGCTCGGCCTATGGCTACACCTTC.

The count of this clone is one. The rearrangement uses TRBV19 and TRBJ2-1; tentative D call: TRBD2 (7 bases). Trimming took 3 bases from V and 9 from J, leaving 9 bases between them. The CDR3 has 12 amino acids. Germline CDR1 LNHDA, CDR2 SQIVND (reference sequence). CDR3 bases: TGTGCCAGTAGTATGAGGGGGGGTGAGCAGTTCTTC. Its protein product is CASSMRGGEQFF.

J is TRBJ1-6 and V is TRBV3-1 (or the pseudogene TRBV3-2), with TRBD1 matching 7 bases. The germline gives CDR1 LGHDT, CDR2 YNNKEL (reference sequence). The CDR3 sequence is 15 residues long. Losses at the gene ends were 4 bases for V and 9 bases for J; bases not matched to a gene: 9. The CDR3 DNA is TGTGCCAGCAGCCCCTGGGAGGGGGCGAGTTCACCCCTCCACTTT. This encodes CASSPWEGASSPLHF.

V gene TRBV4-1 combines with J gene TRBJ2-5; 8 nucleotides match TRBD2. CDR1 is MGHRA and CDR2 is YSYEKL in the germline V gene. CDR3 length equals 15 residues. V shed 0 bases and J 4 bases; nucleotides not matched to a gene: 4. CDR3 DNA: TGCGCCAGCAGCCAAGATGGTAGCGGGGTAGAGACCCAGTACTTC. This translates into CASSQDGSGVETQYF.